This T cell receptor beta chain stems from a study of regulatory T cells in long-lasting Graves disease. HTBI primers from iRepertoire and Arm-PCR of CDR3 regions yielded the TCR beta libraries. TCRdb used MiXCR to reprocess the multiplex PCR reads, holding one entry per CDR3 protein. The data contain over 450,000 distinct CDR3 sequences, roughly 21% of them singletons. Regarding time point: persistent/refractory GD, antithyroid drugs over 5 years with positive TRAb. The TCR library used RNA extracted from PBMCs. Germline lookup yields CDR1 SGHRS and CDR2 YFSETQ. This CDR3 is built from 13 residues. Trimming took off 5 bases at V and 5 bases at J, with 8 bases between the two ends. This clonotype came up many times.

Sample: peripheral blood mononuclear cells (PBMCs), taken when the disease was refractory, from a patient treated with antithyroid drugs. V gene TRBV5-1 combines with J gene TRBJ1-6; maybe TRBD1 (5 bases). This clonotype was obtained from a female donor with Graves disease. The CDR3 sequence is CASSRDDNSPLHF. The CDR3, as DNA: TGCGCCAGCAGTCGGGACGATAATTCACCCCTCCACTTT. The full variable domain, rest sourced from reference TRBV5-1 and TRBJ1-6, is KAGVTQTPRYLIKTRGQQVTLSCSPISGHRSVSWYQQTPGQGLQFLFEYFSETQRNKGNFPGRFSGRQFSNSRSEMNVSTLELGDSALYLCASSRDDNSPLHFGNGTRLTVT.